One sample yielded the 31 T cell receptor beta chains listed below, sequenced in a study of T cell responses to AZD1222 COVID-19 vaccine. Some clones are missing from TCRdb's copy, which holds only in-frame ones; the method was immunoSEQ multiplex PCR. The repertoire holds roughly 100,000 clones, with roughly 87% as singletons. The specimen was peripheral blood, collected on day 0 of AZD1222 vaccination. Source of these receptors: an adult in good health.

V is TRBV10-1 and J is TRBJ1-1; 7 bases line up with TRBD1. CDR3 length: 15 residues. The trim removed 6 bases at V and 0 bases at J, leaving 7 bases unmatched. In germline, CDR1 is WNHNN, CDR2 SYGVQD (reference sequence). CDR3 nucleotide sequence: TGCGCCAGCAGGAAGGGGGCAGGGATGAACACTGAAGCTTTCTTT. Encoded protein: CASRKGAGMNTEAFF.

The gene calls are TRBV3-1 (or the pseudogene TRBV3-2) and TRBJ2-7; TRBD1 aligns across 7 bases. CDR1 and CDR2 from the germline V gene are LGHDT and YNNKEL (reference sequence). This CDR3 is built from 16 residues. V gave up 3 bases and J gave up 4 bases; unmatched junction bases: 12. DNA for the CDR3: TGTGCCAGCAGCCACTCGACAGGGACGAGCGCTTACGAGCAGTACTTC. Translating gives CASSHSTGTSAYEQYF.

The chain combines TRBV28 with TRBJ1-2; TRBD1 might be the D (6 bases). Germline V CDR1 and CDR2: MDHEN, SYDVKM. The CDR3 length is 16 residues. The ends were cut back, 5 bases at V and 4 bases at J, with 20 bases in the middle. CDR3 residues: CASSRGTPKGPYGYTF. CDR3 nucleotide sequence: TGTGCCAGCAGTCGGGGGACACCCAAAGGTCCCTATGGCTACACCTTC.

The V gene is TRBV2, the J gene TRBJ1-2; 9 positions match TRBD1. The ends lost 0 bases at V and 5 bases at J; junction bases unmatched: 7. The CDR3 contains 16 residues. Germline V gene lookup returns CDR1 SNHLY and CDR2 FYNNEI. Here the CDR3 DNA reads TGTGCCAGCAGTGAAGCGCTCCGGGACAGGGCTTATGGCTACACCTTC. The encoded protein is CASSEALRDRAYGYTF.

The CDR3, as DNA: TGTGCCAGCGTGGGACCGGTGAACTACAATGAGCAGTTCTTC. Translated: CASVGPVNYNEQFF. The V gene is TRBV6-5, the J gene TRBJ2-1; D could derive from TRBD1 or TRBD2 (5 bases each). From germline, CDR1 is MNHEY and CDR2 SVGAGI. Trimming removed 8 bases from V and 3 bases from J, with 14 bases in between. The CDR3 loop spans 14 amino acids.

The chain joins TRBV6-2 or TRBV6-3 to TRBJ2-3; TRBD2 matches 10 bases. The CDR3 covers 17 residues. The germline gives CDR1 MNHEY, CDR2 SVGEGT. V shed 2 bases, J shed 2 bases, and the junction held 7 bases outside the gene matches. The chain's CDR3 is CASSYGSSGGTTDTQYF. The CDR3 DNA follows: TGTGCCAGCAGTTACGGGTCTAGCGGGGGAACCACAGATACGCAGTATTTT.

The chain is built from TRBV2 and TRBJ1-6, with 7 bases matching TRBD1. The CDR3 length is 15 residues. V shed 6 bases and J 9 bases; nucleotides not matched to a gene: 11. Germline V gene sequence: CDR1 SNHLY, CDR2 FYNNEI. The DNA for the CDR3 is TGTGCCAGCAGGGCCATGAGAGGGGGCGGTTCACCCCTCCACTTT. Protein product: CASRAMRGGGSPLHF. Full variable domain (remainder filled in from reference TRBV2 and TRBJ1-6): EPEVTQTPSHQVTQMGQEVILRCVPISNHLYFYWYRQILGQKVEFLVSFYNNEISEKSEIFDDQFSVERPDGSNFTLKIRSTKLEDSAMYFCASRAMRGGGSPLHFGNGTRLTVT.

This rearrangement joins TRBV10-1 to TRBJ2-7, with TRBD1 as a possible D gene (6 bases). Trimming removed 7 bases from V and 7 bases from J, with 8 bases in between. The CDR3 sequence is 10 residues long. Germline CDR1 WNHNN, CDR2 SYGVQD (reference sequence). For the CDR3, the DNA is TGCGCCAGCAAAAGGGGGGAGCAGTACTTC. As protein: CASKRGEQYF.

The genes are TRBV3-1 (or the pseudogene TRBV3-2) and TRBJ1-3; D is ambiguous. Germline CDR1 is LGHDT and CDR2 is YNNKEL (reference sequence). The CDR3 is 15 amino acids. V lost 0 bases to trimming and J lost 1 base, with 7 bases between them. CDR3 region: CASSQDLGSGNTIYF. Written as DNA, the CDR3 is TGTGCCAGCAGCCAAGATCTGGGATCTGGAAACACCATATATTTT.

The chain employs TRBV3-1 (or the pseudogene TRBV3-2) and TRBJ1-2; 7 bases are shared with TRBD1. After removal of 6 bases from V and 2 bases from J, the junction contained 9 bases not matched to a gene. The CDR3 is made up of 15 amino acids. Germline CDR1 LGHDT, CDR2 YNNKEL (reference sequence). CDR3 amino acids: CASSQGGSKNYGYTF. CDR3 bases: TGTGCCAGCAGTCAGGGGGGAAGCAAGAACTATGGCTACACCTTC.

V and J are TRBV7-3 and TRBJ2-5, with D perhaps given as TRBD1 or TRBD2 (5 bases each). V was shortened by 0 bases and J by 5 bases, with 13 bases between the two germline ends. CDR3 length: 15 amino acids. Looked up from germline, CDR1 is SGHTA and CDR2 is FQGTGA. CDR3 in amino acids: CASSLTSGLGETQYF. CDR3 in DNA: TGTGCCAGCAGCTTAACGTCGGGGCTCGGGGAGACCCAGTACTTC.

This chain connects TRBV6-5 to TRBJ2-5; D gene uncertain. The germline V gene has CDR1 MNHEY and CDR2 SVGAGI. V lost 6 bases and J 5 bases, leaving 13 bases between the germline ends. The CDR3 extends over 13 amino acids. The CDR3 DNA is TGTGCCAGCAGGGGAAACGTGGGGGAGACCCAGTACTTC. Residues: CASRGNVGETQYF.

V gene TRBV28 combines with J gene TRBJ2-1; D ambiguous. The germline CDR1 and CDR2 sequences are MDHEN and SYDVKM. The CDR3 is made up of 12 amino acids. The V end lost 2 bases, the J end lost 3 bases, and 2 bases lay between the germline ends. The CDR3 nucleotides read TGTGCCAGCAGTTTAGGCTACAATGAGCAGTTCTTC. It is translated as CASSLGYNEQFF.

This chain links TRBV7-9 with TRBJ1-1, with a tentative D call TRBD1 (5 bases). The CDR3 covers 18 residues. Deletions cut 5 bases from V and 2 bases from J, with 24 bases between. Germline loops: CDR1 SEHNR, CDR2 FQNEAQ (reference sequence). CDR3 nucleotides: TGTGCCAGCAGCCCGAGGCCGGGGCCCGAAAAACAAAACACTGAAGCTTTCTTT. It translates to CASSPRPGPEKQNTEAFF.

This chain connects TRBV5-1 to TRBJ1-2; D remains ambiguous. The V gene lost 1 base and the J gene lost 7 bases, with 26 bases spanning the gap. Per the germline V gene, CDR1 is SGHRS and CDR2 is YFSETQ. The CDR3 extends over 18 amino acids. The DNA of the CDR3 is TGCGCCAGCAGCTTGAATTCGGGCCCGACCGGGTCCACATTTGGCTACACCTTC. It yields the protein CASSLNSGPTGSTFGYTF.

The V and J genes are TRBV6-5 and TRBJ2-5; 10 nucleotides line up with TRBD1. J gave up 2 bases and V 5 bases, and 5 bases lay outside the gene matches. Germline CDR1 and CDR2: MNHEY and SVGAGI. CDR3 length: 15 amino acids. CDR3 DNA: TGTGCCAGCAGTCCCGGGACAGGGGTGCAAGAGACCCAGTACTTC. It encodes CASSPGTGVQETQYF.

The rearrangement links TRBV2 to TRBJ2-3, with 10 bases fitting TRBD2. Germline V lookup: CDR1 SNHLY, CDR2 FYNNEI. The CDR3 contains 15 residues. The ends lost 7 bases at V and 7 bases at J; junction bases unmatched: 11. DNA of the CDR3: TGTGCCAGCAAGCGAAGCGGGGGGGCTTTTAATACGCAGTATTTT. Translated, it gives CASKRSGGAFNTQYF.

V usage is TRBV2 and J usage is TRBJ1-2; no reliable D call. Per the germline V gene, CDR1 is SNHLY and CDR2 is FYNNEI. The length of the CDR3 is 14 residues. V was cut by 6 bases and J by 2 bases, with 13 bases left in between. For the CDR3, the DNA is TGTGCCAGCAGGTCTACAGTTGAAAACTATGGCTACACCTTC. As protein: CASRSTVENYGYTF.

The rearrangement joins TRBV2 to TRBJ2-3; tentative D call: TRBD2 (6 bases). The germline V gene encodes CDR1 SNHLY and CDR2 FYNNEI. This CDR3 has 13 amino acids. The V gene lost 10 bases and the J gene lost 5 bases, with 16 bases spanning the gap. The CDR3 is CATYWGEEDTQYF. CDR3 coding DNA: TGTGCCACCTACTGGGGGGAGGAAGATACGCAGTATTTT.

This chain connects TRBV2 to TRBJ1-5, with D unresolved. Germline V gives CDR1 SNHLY, CDR2 FYNNEI. V shed 6 bases and J shed 6 bases, with 15 bases lying between them. This CDR3 is built from 14 residues. CDR3 sequence: CASRGSGPFQPQHF. In DNA, the CDR3 is TGTGCCAGCAGGGGATCCGGGCCTTTTCAGCCCCAGCATTTT.

This chain joins TRBV5-5 and TRBJ1-5, with a possible D match to TRBD1 (6 bases). Trimming took 0 bases from V and 5 from J, leaving 9 bases between them. Looked up from germline, CDR1 is SGHKS and CDR2 is YYEKEE (reference sequence). The CDR3 length is 14 residues. CDR3 in amino acids: CASSLVSGDQPQHF. Written as DNA, the CDR3 is TGTGCCAGCAGCTTGGTGTCAGGGGATCAGCCCCAGCATTTT.

J is TRBJ1-2 and V is TRBV29-1; TRBD1 aligns across 7 bases. The CDR3 contains 12 residues. Germline-derived CDR1 and CDR2 are SQVTM and ANQGSEA. With V trimmed by 7 bases and J by 0 bases, 2 bases remained unmatched. The CDR3 DNA reads TGCAGCGGGCAGGGGGCTAACTATGGCTACACCTTC. Translating gives CSGQGANYGYTF.

The DNA of the CDR3 is TGCGCCAGCAGCTTGGGGCAGGGCGCTGAAGCTTTCTTT. This sequence encodes CASSLGQGAEAFF. This chain connects TRBV5-1 to TRBJ1-1; TRBD1 might be the D (5 bases). V was clipped by 0 bases and J by 6 bases, with 9 bases between them. Germline CDR1 SGHRS, CDR2 YFSETQ. The CDR3 sequence is 13 residues long.

The chain couples TRBV13 to TRBJ1-1; possible D gene TRBD1, 6 bases. The CDR3 consists of 15 residues. Trimming stripped 0 bases from V and 4 bases from J, with 12 bases between. Germline V CDR1 and CDR2: PRHDT, FYEKMQ (reference sequence). The CDR3 protein is CASSLGQGRGTEAFF. The CDR3, as DNA: TGTGCCAGCAGCTTAGGGCAGGGGCGCGGCACTGAAGCTTTCTTT.

The rearrangement links TRBV19 to TRBJ2-2; D may correspond to TRBD1 or TRBD2 (6 bases each). Germline V lookup: CDR1 LNHDA, CDR2 SQIVND (reference sequence). V was pared by 5 bases and J by 6 bases, with 10 bases between. The CDR3 has 13 residues. CDR3 sequence reads: CASSPRGPGELFF. The DNA for the CDR3 is TGTGCCAGTAGTCCCCGGGGGCCCGGGGAGCTGTTTTTT. The full variable domain, with the rest looked up from reference TRBV19 and TRBJ2-2, is DGGITQSPKYLFRKEGQNVTLSCEQNLNHDAMYWYRQDPGQGLRLIYYSQIVNDFQKGDIAEGYSVSREKKESFPLTVTSAQKNPTAFYLCASSPRGPGELFFGEGSRLTVL.

V and J are TRBV7-6 and TRBJ2-1; D might be TRBD2 (6 bases). This CDR3 comprises 16 residues. The germline gives CDR1 SGHVS, CDR2 FNYEAQ. Trimming pared 5 bases from V and 0 bases from J, leaving 14 bases between. CDR3 nucleotides: TGTGCCAGCAGCCCTACTTGGGGGGACTCCTACAATGAGCAGTTCTTC. Protein: CASSPTWGDSYNEQFF.

The genes are TRBV12-5 and TRBJ1-6, with D unclear. This CDR3 region has 15 residues. The V gene's germline CDR1 is LGHNT and CDR2 FRNRAP. The V end lost 7 bases, the J end lost 9 bases, and 19 bases lay between the germline ends. The DNA for the CDR3 is TGTGCTAGTGTCCGAACAGAGCCAGGAACTTCACCCCTCCACTTT. Translation gives CASVRTEPGTSPLHF.

The V call is TRBV2, the J call TRBJ2-3; unclear D gene. The CDR3 runs 15 residues. V lost 3 bases to trimming and J lost 0 bases, with 10 bases between them. Germline CDR1 and CDR2: SNHLY and FYNNEI. DNA for the CDR3: TGTGCCAGCAGTGATTACCCGGGCAGCACAGATACGCAGTATTTT. This codes for CASSDYPGSTDTQYF.

This chain links TRBV2 with TRBJ2-3; TRBD1 is a possible D gene (5 bases). The CDR3 has 12 amino acids. V dropped 8 bases and J dropped 4 bases, with 10 bases sitting between them. The germline CDR1 and CDR2 sequences are SNHLY and FYNNEI. CDR3 in amino acids: CASELGADTQYF. CDR3 nucleotide sequence: TGTGCCAGCGAATTAGGGGCAGATACGCAGTATTTT.

This clone appeared once. The chain has TRBV7-3 and TRBJ2-1; possibly TRBD2 for D (6 bases). Trimming pared 5 bases from V and 1 base from J, leaving 15 bases between. This CDR3 has 16 amino acids. From germline, CDR1 is SGHTA and CDR2 FQGTGA. The CDR3 spells CASSLGGASSYNEQFF. Here the CDR3 DNA reads TGTGCCAGCAGCCTTGGAGGGGCTTCTTCCTACAATGAGCAGTTCTTC.

This clone has a handful of counts. The chain has TRBV2 and TRBJ1-4, with D maybe TRBD1 (5 bases). The germline V gene encodes CDR1 SNHLY and CDR2 FYNNEI. The CDR3 sequence is 13 residues long. With 4 bases removed from V and 3 bases from J, the gap between germline ends came to 6 bases. CDR3 DNA: TGTGCCAGCAGTGCGGGGGCTAATGAAAAACTGTTTTTT. Its translation: CASSAGANEKLFF.